These 16 T cell receptor beta chains were sequenced from one sample in a study of beta chain features in type 1 diabetes. The isolated RNA, all of it, was reverse transcribed, so expressed TCRB transcripts were what got sequenced. TCRdb keeps only in-frame clones here, not all; method: immunoSEQ multiplex PCR. This table has more than 150,000 clones, about 13% appearing once. Sequencing input: central memory CD4+ T cells from blood. The receptors originated from a woman under 30 in good health.

The sample holds a few counts of this clone. This chain connects TRBV5-1 to TRBJ2-1; 7 nucleotides align to TRBD2. Trimming took 5 bases from V and 6 from J; bases not matched to a gene: 5. CDR1 and CDR2 from the germline V gene are SGHRS and YFSETQ. The CDR3 covers 13 residues. DNA of the CDR3: TGCGCCAGCAGTTCCACTAGCGCCAATGAGCAGTTCTTC. This sequence encodes CASSSTSANEQFF.

This chain uses TRBV11-1 with TRBJ2-1, with D possibly matching TRBD2 (6 bases). Germline assignment: CDR1 SGHAT and CDR2 FQDESV (reference sequence). Between the trimmed V and J ends, which lost 1 base and 9 bases, there was a span of 13 bases. CDR3 length equals 14 residues. Here the CDR3 DNA reads TGTGCCAGCAGCTTAGGGGGAGGCCCCCCTGAGCAGTTCTTC. Amino acid sequence: CASSLGGGPPEQFF.

This rearrangement joins TRBV7-8 to TRBJ2-5, with 9 bases that match TRBD2. There are 14 residues in the CDR3. Per the germline V gene, CDR1 is SGHVS and CDR2 is FQNEAQ. V lost 7 bases and J lost 5; bases outside the gene matches: 8. CDR3 region: CASNFRLAGETQYF. CDR3 nucleotide sequence: TGTGCCAGCAACTTCCGGCTAGCGGGGGAGACCCAGTACTTC.

This clone was seen more than once but under ten times. The chain links TRBV19 to TRBJ1-1; D might be TRBD1 (6 bases). The germline V gene has CDR1 LNHDA and CDR2 SQIVND (reference sequence). This CDR3 region has 17 residues. Trimming took 5 bases from V and 5 from J, leaving 24 bases between them. The CDR3 here is CASSLVGTGIRGTEAFF. DNA of the CDR3: TGTGCCAGTAGTCTCGTGGGTACAGGGATCCGAGGGACTGAAGCTTTCTTT.

The chain employs TRBV30 and TRBJ2-7; the match to TRBD2 covers 9 bases. CDR1 GTSNPN and CDR2 SVGIG come from the germline V gene (reference sequence). This CDR3 comprises 16 residues. Trimming at V came to 6 bases and at J to 3 bases, leaving 15 bases not matched to a gene. The CDR3 region has the DNA TGTGCCTGCTCGTCGACTAGCGGCTCTTCTTACTACGAGCAGTACTTC. It specifies CACSSTSGSSYYEQYF.

This clone has more than one count but fewer than ten. The chain uses TRBV9 and TRBJ2-3; 7 bases match TRBD1. In germline, CDR1 is SGDLS, CDR2 YYNGEE. V was clipped by 7 bases and J by 5 bases; unmatched bases: 16. CDR3 length: 16 amino acids. The CDR3 region has the DNA TGTGCCAGCTCGTCCTATACAGGGGTCGTCGGAGATACGCAGTATTTT. It is translated as CASSSYTGVVGDTQYF.

This chain links TRBV7-9 with TRBJ2-5, with 8 bases aligning to TRBD2. The CDR3 length is 15 residues. In germline, CDR1 is SEHNR, CDR2 FQNEAQ (reference sequence). After removal of 2 bases from V and 0 bases from J, the junction contained 2 bases not matched to a gene. CDR3 in amino acids: CASSLSGGYQETQYF. The CDR3 DNA is TGTGCCAGCAGCTTATCGGGAGGGTACCAAGAGACCCAGTACTTC.

CDR3 protein: CASSEEAASKNIQYF. CDR3 DNA: TGTGCCAGCAGTGAAGAGGCGGCGTCCAAAAACATTCAGTACTTC. This rearrangement joins TRBV2 to TRBJ2-4; D unclear. CDR1 SNHLY and CDR2 FYNNEI come from the germline V gene. Trimming took 1 base from V and 2 from J, leaving 9 bases between them. The CDR3 covers 15 residues.

This clone was picked up a small number of times. V usage is TRBV30 and J usage is TRBJ2-3; 7 bases map to TRBD2. Germline-derived CDR1 and CDR2 are GTSNPN and SVGIG (reference sequence). J lost 2 bases, V lost 2 bases, and 4 bases had no gene match. CDR3 size: 14 residues. The DNA of the CDR3 is TGTGCCTGGAGTTCAGCGGGATTCACAGATACGCAGTATTTT. This sequence encodes CAWSSAGFTDTQYF.

This clone was found a few times. The chain combines TRBV7-3 with TRBJ2-2; D gene ambiguous. The V and J ends lost 3 bases and 5 bases respectively, with 10 bases between them. The CDR3 contains 14 residues. CDR1 is SGHTA and CDR2 is FQGTGA in the germline V gene. Written as DNA, the CDR3 is TGTGCCAGCAGCTTCAACGGGTTAACCGGGGAGCTGTTTTTT. It is translated as CASSFNGLTGELFF.

This clone was recorded a few times. The chain joins TRBV14 to TRBJ1-1; no clear D. This CDR3 comprises 14 residues. Germline V lookup: CDR1 SGHDN, CDR2 FVKESK. Trimming took off 4 bases at V and 1 base at J, with 10 bases between the two ends. CDR3 protein: CASSLLGSNTEAFF. In nucleotides, the CDR3 is TGTGCCAGCAGCCTCTTGGGCTCGAACACTGAAGCTTTCTTT.

This clone was counted a few times. This sequence joins TRBV25-1 and TRBJ2-6, with TRBD2 as a possible D gene (5 bases). The CDR3 loop spans 15 amino acids. The germline gives CDR1 MGHDK, CDR2 SYGVNS. Between the trimmed V and J ends, which lost 3 bases and 4 bases, there was a span of 10 bases. The CDR3 protein is CASSDERAGANVLTF. The CDR3 nucleotides are TGTGCCAGCAGTGACGAGAGGGCGGGGGCCAACGTCCTGACTTTC.

This clone was counted only a few times. This chain connects TRBV5-8 to TRBJ2-3, with TRBD1 matching 8 bases. Germline V CDR1 and CDR2: SGHTS, YDEGEE. This CDR3 contains 14 residues. J gave up 6 bases and V 5 bases, and 8 bases lay outside the gene matches. CDR3 loop: CASSRTGYADTQYF. CDR3 DNA: TGTGCCAGCAGTAGGACAGGGTACGCGGATACGCAGTATTTT.

This clone was counted at least ten times. The chain recombines TRBV5-1 with TRBJ2-1; 8 nucleotides line up with TRBD1. V shed 4 bases, J shed 4 bases, and the junction held 10 bases outside the gene matches. The V gene's germline CDR1 is SGHRS and CDR2 YFSETQ. The CDR3 is 16 residues long. CDR3 sequence reads: CASSLQPGQAYNEQFF. CDR3 in DNA: TGCGCCAGCAGCCTACAACCGGGACAGGCTTACAATGAGCAGTTCTTC.

This clone was seen only a few times. J is TRBJ1-4 and V is TRBV5-6; 7 bases line up with TRBD1. The germline V gene encodes CDR1 SGHDT and CDR2 YYEEEE. This CDR3 has 17 residues. V lost 1 base and J lost 7; bases outside the gene matches: 13. The CDR3 DNA sequence: TGTGCCAGCAGCTTGAGAATCTCCCGACAGGGAGGTGAAAAACTGTTTTTT. It translates to CASSLRISRQGGEKLFF.

The rearrangement uses TRBV7-8 and TRBJ2-7; D call uncertain. The CDR3 is made up of 15 amino acids. Deletions cut 6 bases from V and 1 base from J, with 16 bases between. Germline assignment: CDR1 SGHVS and CDR2 FQNEAQ. CDR3 sequence: CASRPQTSGSYEQYF. CDR3 DNA sequence: TGTGCCAGCAGGCCCCAAACGTCGGGTTCCTACGAGCAGTACTTC. Full variable domain (missing parts from reference TRBV7-8 and TRBJ2-7): GAGVSQSPRYKVAKRGQDVALRCDPISGHVSLFWYQQALGQGPEFLTYFQNEAQLDKSGLPSDRFFAERPEGSVSTLKIQRTQQEDSAVYLCASRPQTSGSYEQYFGPGTRLTVT.